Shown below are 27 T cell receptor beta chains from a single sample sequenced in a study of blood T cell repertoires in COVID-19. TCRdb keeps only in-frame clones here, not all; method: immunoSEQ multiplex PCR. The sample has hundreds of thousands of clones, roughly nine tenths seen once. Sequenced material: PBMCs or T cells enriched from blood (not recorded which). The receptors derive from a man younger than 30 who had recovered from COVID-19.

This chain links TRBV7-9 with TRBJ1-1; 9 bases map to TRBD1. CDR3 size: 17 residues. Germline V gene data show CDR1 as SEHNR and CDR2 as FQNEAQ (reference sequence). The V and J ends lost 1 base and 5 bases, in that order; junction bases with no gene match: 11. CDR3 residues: CASSLGAVGTGRTEAFF. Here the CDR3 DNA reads TGTGCCAGCAGCTTAGGTGCGGTAGGGACAGGGCGAACTGAAGCTTTCTTT.

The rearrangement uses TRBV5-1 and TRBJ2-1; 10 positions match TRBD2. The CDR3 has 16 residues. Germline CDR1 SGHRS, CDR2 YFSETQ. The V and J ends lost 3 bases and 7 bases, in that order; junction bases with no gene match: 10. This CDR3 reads CASSSVTSGPPNEQFF. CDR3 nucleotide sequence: TGCGCCAGCAGCTCCGTGACTAGCGGGCCCCCAAATGAGCAGTTCTTC.

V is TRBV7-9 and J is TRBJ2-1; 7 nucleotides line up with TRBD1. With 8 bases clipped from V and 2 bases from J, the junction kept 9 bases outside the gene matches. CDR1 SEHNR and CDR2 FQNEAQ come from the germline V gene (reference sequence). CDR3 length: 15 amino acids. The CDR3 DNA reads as TGTGCCAGCCGAACGGGACAGAACACCTACAATGAGCAGTTCTTC. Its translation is CASRTGQNTYNEQFF.

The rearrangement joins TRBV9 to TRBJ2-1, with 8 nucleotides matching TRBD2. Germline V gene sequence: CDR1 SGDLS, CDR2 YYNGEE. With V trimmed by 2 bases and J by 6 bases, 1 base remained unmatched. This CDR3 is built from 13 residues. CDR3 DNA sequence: TGTGCCAGCAGCGTGAGCGGGAGCAATGAGCAGTTCTTC. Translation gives CASSVSGSNEQFF.

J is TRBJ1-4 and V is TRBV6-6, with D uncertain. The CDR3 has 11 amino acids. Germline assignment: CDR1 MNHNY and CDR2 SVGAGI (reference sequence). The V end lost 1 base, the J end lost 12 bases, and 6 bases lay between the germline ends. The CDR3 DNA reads TGTGCCAGCAGTTACTACCTAGAACTGTTTTTT. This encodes CASSYYLELFF.

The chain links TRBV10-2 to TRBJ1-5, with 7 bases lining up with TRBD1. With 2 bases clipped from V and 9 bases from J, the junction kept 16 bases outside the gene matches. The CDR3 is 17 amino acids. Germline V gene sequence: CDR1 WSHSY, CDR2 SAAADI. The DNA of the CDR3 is TGCGCCAGCAGTGAGGGACAGGAAGGCTTCGTGGTGAGGCCCCAGCATTTT. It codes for CASSEGQEGFVVRPQHF.

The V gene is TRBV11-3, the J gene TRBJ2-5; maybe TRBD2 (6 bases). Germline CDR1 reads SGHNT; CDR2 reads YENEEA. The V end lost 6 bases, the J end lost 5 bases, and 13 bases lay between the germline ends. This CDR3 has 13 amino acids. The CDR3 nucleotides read TGTGCCAGCAGTAAAGGGAGGTCGGAGACCCAGTACTTC. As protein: CASSKGRSETQYF.

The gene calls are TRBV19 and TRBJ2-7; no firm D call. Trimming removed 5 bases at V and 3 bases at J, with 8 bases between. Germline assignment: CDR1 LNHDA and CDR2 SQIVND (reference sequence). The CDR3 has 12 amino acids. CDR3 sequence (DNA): TGTGCCAGTAGTCTCCTCGGCTACGAGCAGTACTTC. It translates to CASSLLGYEQYF.

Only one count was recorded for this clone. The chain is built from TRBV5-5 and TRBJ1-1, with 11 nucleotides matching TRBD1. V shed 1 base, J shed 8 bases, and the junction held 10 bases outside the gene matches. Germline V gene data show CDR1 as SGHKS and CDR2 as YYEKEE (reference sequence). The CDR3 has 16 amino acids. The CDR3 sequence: CASSLYRTGGALEAFF. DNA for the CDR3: TGTGCCAGCAGCTTGTATAGGACAGGGGGCGCTTTGGAAGCTTTCTTT.

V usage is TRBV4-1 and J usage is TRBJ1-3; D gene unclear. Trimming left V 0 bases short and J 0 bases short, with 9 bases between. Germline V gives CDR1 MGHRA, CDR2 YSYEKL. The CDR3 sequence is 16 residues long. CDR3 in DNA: TGCGCCAGCAGCCAAGATTACCCCAGCTCTGGAAACACCATATATTTT. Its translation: CASSQDYPSSGNTIYF.

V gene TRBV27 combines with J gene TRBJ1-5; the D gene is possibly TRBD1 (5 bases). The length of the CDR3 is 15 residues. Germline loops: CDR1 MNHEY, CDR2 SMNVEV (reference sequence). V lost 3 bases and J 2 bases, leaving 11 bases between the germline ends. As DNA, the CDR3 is TGTGCCAGCAGTTTTTTTGGGGCAGGCAATCAGCCCCAGCATTTT. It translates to CASSFFGAGNQPQHF.

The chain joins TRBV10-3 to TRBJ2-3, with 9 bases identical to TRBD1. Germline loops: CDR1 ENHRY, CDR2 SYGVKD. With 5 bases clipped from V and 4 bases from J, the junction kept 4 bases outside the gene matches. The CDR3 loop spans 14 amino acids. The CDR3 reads CAISRDREADTQYF. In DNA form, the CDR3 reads TGTGCCATCAGTCGGGACAGGGAGGCAGATACGCAGTATTTT.

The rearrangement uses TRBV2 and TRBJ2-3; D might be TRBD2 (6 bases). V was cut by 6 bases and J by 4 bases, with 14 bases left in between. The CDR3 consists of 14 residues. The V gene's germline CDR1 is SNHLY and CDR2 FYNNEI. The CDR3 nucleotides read TGTGCCAGCAGCGTGACTAGTTCGTCAGATACGCAGTATTTT. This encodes CASSVTSSSDTQYF.

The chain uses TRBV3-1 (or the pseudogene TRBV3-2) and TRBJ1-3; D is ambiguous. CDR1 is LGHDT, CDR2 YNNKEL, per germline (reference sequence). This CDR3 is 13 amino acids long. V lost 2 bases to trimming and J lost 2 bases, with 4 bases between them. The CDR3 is CASSQYTGNTIYF. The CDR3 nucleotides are TGTGCCAGCAGCCAATACACTGGAAACACCATATATTTT.

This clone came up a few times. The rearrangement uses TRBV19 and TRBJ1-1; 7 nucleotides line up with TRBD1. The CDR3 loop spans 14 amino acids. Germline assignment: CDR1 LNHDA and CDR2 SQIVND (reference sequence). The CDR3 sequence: CGSRPDRWNTEAFF. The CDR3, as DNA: TGTGGCTCGCGACCGGACAGGTGGAACACTGAAGCTTTCTTT.

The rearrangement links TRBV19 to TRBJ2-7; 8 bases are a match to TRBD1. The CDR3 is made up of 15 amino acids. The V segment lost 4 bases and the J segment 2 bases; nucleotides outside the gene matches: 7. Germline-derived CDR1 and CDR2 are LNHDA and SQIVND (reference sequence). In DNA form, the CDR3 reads TGTGCCAGTAGTACCGCCAGGGGGCGCGCCTACGAGCAGTACTTC. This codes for CASSTARGRAYEQYF.

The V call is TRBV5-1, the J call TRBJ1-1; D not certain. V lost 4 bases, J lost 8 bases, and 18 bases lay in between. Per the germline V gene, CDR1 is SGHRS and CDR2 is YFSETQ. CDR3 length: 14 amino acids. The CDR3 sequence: CASSLGGQVQEAFF. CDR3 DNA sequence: TGCGCCAGCAGCCTCGGCGGGCAGGTACAAGAAGCTTTCTTT. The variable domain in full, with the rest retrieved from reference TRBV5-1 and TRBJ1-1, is KAGVTQTPRYLIKTRGQQVTLSCSPISGHRSVSWYQQTPGQGLQFLFEYFSETQRNKGNFPGRFSGRQFSNSRSEMNVSTLELGDSALYLCASSLGGQVQEAFFGQGTRLTVV.

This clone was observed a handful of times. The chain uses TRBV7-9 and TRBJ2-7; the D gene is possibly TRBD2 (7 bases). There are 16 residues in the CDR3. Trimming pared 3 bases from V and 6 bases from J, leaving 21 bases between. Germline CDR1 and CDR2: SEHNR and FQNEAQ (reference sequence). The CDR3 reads CASSLGGTGGLREQYF. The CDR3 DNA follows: TGTGCCAGCAGCTTGGGAGGGACCGGGGGCCTACGCGAGCAGTACTTC.

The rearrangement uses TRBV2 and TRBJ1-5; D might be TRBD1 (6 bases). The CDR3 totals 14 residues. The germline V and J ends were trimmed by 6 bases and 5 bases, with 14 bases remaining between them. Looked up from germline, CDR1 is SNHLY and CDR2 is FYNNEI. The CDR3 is CASRDSRWDQPQHF. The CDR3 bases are TGTGCCAGCAGGGACAGCCGATGGGATCAGCCCCAGCATTTT.

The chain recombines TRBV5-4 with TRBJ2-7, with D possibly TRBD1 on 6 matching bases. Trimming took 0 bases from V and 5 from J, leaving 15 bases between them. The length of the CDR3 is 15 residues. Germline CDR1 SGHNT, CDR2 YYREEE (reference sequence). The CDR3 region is CASSLDWTAVDEQYF. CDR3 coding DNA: TGTGCCAGCAGCTTGGACTGGACAGCTGTCGACGAGCAGTACTTC.

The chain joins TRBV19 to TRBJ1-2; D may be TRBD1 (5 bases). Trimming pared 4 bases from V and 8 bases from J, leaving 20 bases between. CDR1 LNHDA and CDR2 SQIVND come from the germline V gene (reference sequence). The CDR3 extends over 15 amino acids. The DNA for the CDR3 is TGTGCCAGTAGTACGCTGACAGTCCCAATCCTCGGCTACACCTTC. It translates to CASSTLTVPILGYTF.

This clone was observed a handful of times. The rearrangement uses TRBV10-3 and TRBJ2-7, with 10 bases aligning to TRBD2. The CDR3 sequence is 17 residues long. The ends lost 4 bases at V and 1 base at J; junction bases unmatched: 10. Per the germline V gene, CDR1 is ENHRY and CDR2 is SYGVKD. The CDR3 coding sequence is TGTGCCATCAGTGGAAACCCTAGCGGGAGTGGGTCCTACGAGCAGTACTTC. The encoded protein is CAISGNPSGSGSYEQYF.

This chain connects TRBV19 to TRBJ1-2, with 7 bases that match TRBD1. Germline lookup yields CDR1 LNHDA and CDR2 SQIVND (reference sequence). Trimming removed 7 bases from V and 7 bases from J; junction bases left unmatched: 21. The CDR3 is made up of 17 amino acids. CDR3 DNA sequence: TGTGCCAGTACCGAGTACGGGACAGCCTCCATCGGAGGTGGCTACACCTTC. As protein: CASTEYGTASIGGGYTF.

The CDR3 here is CASSTRGTNTEAFF. The DNA for the CDR3 is TGTGCCAGCAGCACCAGGGGGACGAACACTGAAGCTTTCTTT. This chain connects TRBV7-9 to TRBJ1-1; 7 positions match TRBD1. The CDR3 loop spans 14 amino acids. CDR1 is SEHNR, CDR2 FQNEAQ, per germline (reference sequence). J was trimmed by 1 base and V by 5 bases; bases with no gene match: 4.

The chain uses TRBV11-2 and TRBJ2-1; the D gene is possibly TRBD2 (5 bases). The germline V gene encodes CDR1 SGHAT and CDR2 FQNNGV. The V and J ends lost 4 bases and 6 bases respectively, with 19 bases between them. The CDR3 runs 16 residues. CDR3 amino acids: CASSSGSDSPPNEQFF. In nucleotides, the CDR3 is TGTGCCAGCAGCTCGGGATCAGATAGCCCCCCCAATGAGCAGTTCTTC.

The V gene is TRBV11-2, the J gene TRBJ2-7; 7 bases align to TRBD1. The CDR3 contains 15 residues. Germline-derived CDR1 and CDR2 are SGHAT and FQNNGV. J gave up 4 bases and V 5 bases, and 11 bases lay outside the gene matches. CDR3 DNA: TGTGCCAGCAGCGCTCCGGGACAGAAACCTTACGAGCAGTACTTC. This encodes CASSAPGQKPYEQYF.

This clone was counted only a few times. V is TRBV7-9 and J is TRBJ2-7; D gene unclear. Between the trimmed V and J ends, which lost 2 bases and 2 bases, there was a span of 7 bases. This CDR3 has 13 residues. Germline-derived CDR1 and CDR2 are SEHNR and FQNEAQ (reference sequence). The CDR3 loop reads CASSLSVPYEQYF. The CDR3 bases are TGTGCCAGCAGCTTATCGGTTCCCTACGAGCAGTACTTC. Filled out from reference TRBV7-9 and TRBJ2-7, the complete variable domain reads DTGVSQNPRHKITKRGQNVTFRCDPISEHNRLYWYRQTLGQGPEFLTYFQNEAQLEKSRLLSDRFSAERPKGSFSTLEIQRTEQGDSAMYLCASSLSVPYEQYFGPGTRLTVT.